This entry lists 8 T cell receptor beta chains sequenced from one sample in a study of cytotoxic CD8 clonotypes in ibrutinib-treated CLL. Measured with immunoSEQ multiplex PCR; TCRdb has only the in-frame clones, and not every one. There are some 200,000 clones in the sample; roughly 79% occur only once, and 9.5% to 12% lies in the top ten. The specimen comprised PBMCs, sampled after 12 months of ibrutinib treatment. Receptors originate from a human donor with chronic lymphocytic leukemia.

The chain couples TRBV10-1 to TRBJ2-2, with TRBD1 matching 10 bases. With V trimmed by 6 bases and J by 6 bases, 1 base remained unmatched. Germline V gene lookup returns CDR1 WNHNN and CDR2 SYGVQD (reference sequence). The CDR3 totals 13 residues. As DNA, the CDR3 is TGCGCCAGCAGAGGGACAGGGGCCGGGGAGCTGTTTTTT. It specifies CASRGTGAGELFF.

This clone was seen a single time. This same CDR3 is encoded by further DNA sequences in the sample. V is TRBV11-3 and J is TRBJ2-1, with 7 bases matching TRBD1. CDR1 is SGHNT and CDR2 is YENEEA in the germline V gene. J gave up 1 base and V 0 bases, and 0 bases lay outside the gene matches. The CDR3 extends over 15 amino acids. The CDR3, as DNA: TGTGCCAGCAGCTTAGAACAGGGGTCCTACAATGAGCAGTTCTTC. This encodes CASSLEQGSYNEQFF.

The chain carries TRBV23-1 and TRBJ2-4; TRBD2 is a possible D gene (5 bases). TRBV23-1 is filed as an ORF, its function uncertain. This CDR3 has 14 amino acids. V was cut by 6 bases and J by 0 bases, with 9 bases left in between. CDR3 DNA: TGCGCCAGCAGGGAGAGGGTAGCCAAAAACATTCAGTACTTC. It codes for CASRERVAKNIQYF.

The rearrangement links TRBV25-1 to TRBJ1-2, with 11 bases identical to TRBD1. V lost 3 bases to trimming and J lost 3 bases; unmatched junction nucleotides: 3. The length of the CDR3 is 15 residues. Germline values: CDR1 MGHDK, CDR2 SYGVNS. CDR3 sequence (DNA): TGTGCCAGCAGTGACCCGGGACAGGGGGACTATGGCTACACCTTC. This codes for CASSDPGQGDYGYTF.

This clone was observed a single time. The chain couples TRBV7-3 to TRBJ2-7; tentatively, D is TRBD1 or TRBD2 (5 bases each). Trimming took off 5 bases at V and 1 base at J, with 12 bases between the two ends. CDR3 length: 14 residues. The germline V gene encodes CDR1 SGHTA and CDR2 FQGTGA. The DNA for the CDR3 is TGTGCCAGCAGCGCGTCAGGGAGTTCCTACGAGCAGTACTTC. This translates into CASSASGSSYEQYF.

The chain combines TRBV11-2 with TRBJ2-7, with 12 bases matching TRBD2. Germline CDR1 reads SGHAT; CDR2 reads FQNNGV. Germline trimming cut 7 bases from V and 2 bases from J; bases unmatched to any gene: 3. The CDR3 is 14 residues long. The CDR3 loop is CASNRLAGAYEQYF. DNA of the CDR3: TGTGCCAGCAACCGACTAGCGGGGGCCTACGAGCAGTACTTC. Full variable domain (remainder filled in from reference TRBV11-2 and TRBJ2-7): EAGVAQSPRYKIIEKRQSVAFWCNPISGHATLYWYQQILGQGPKLLIQFQNNGVVDDSQLPKDRFSAERLKGVDSTLKIQPAKLEDSAVYLCASNRLAGAYEQYFGPGTRLTVT.

This rearrangement joins TRBV5-1 to TRBJ2-1, with D maybe TRBD2 (6 bases). The germline V gene has CDR1 SGHRS and CDR2 YFSETQ. Trimming stripped 0 bases from V and 6 bases from J, with 13 bases between. The CDR3 has 15 amino acids. CDR3 region: CASSLVAGSSNEQFF. The CDR3 coding sequence is TGCGCCAGCAGCTTGGTTGCGGGAAGTTCCAATGAGCAGTTCTTC.

J is TRBJ2-7 and V is TRBV9; 14 bases agree with TRBD2. J lost 4 bases, V lost 0 bases, and 0 bases had no gene match. Per germline, CDR1 SGDLS and CDR2 YYNGEE. The CDR3 runs 15 residues. The chain's CDR3 is CASSVGTSGGYEQYF. DNA of the CDR3: TGTGCCAGCAGCGTAGGGACTAGCGGGGGGTACGAGCAGTACTTC.